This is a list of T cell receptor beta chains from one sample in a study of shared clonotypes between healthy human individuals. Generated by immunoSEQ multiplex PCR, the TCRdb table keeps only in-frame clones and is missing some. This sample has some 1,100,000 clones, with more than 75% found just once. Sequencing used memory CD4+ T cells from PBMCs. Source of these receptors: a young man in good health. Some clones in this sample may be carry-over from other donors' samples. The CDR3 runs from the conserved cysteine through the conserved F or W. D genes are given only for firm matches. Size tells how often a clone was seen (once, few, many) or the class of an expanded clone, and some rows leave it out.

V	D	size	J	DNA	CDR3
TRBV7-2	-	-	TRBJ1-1	TGTGCCAGCAGCTTATCACCAGAAGCTTTCTTT	CASSLSPEAFF
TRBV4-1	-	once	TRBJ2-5	TGCGCCAGCAGCCGTTCTAGCGTACAAGAGACCCAGTACTTC	CASSRSSVQETQYF
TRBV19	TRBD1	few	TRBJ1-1	TGTGCCAGTAGTACAACAGGGGGGGTCACTGAAGCTTTCTTT	CASSTTGGVTEAFF
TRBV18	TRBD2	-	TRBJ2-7	TGTGCCAGCTCACCCGGGACTAGCGGGAGGTACGAGCAGTACTTC	CASSPGTSGRYEQYF
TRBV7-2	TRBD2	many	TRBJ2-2	TGTGCCAGCAGCCCGGGACTAGCGGGAACCGGGGAGCTGTTTTTT	CASSPGLAGTGELFF
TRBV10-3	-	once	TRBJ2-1	TGTGCCATCAGTGAAACTAGTTCCTACAATGAGCAGTTCTTC	CAISETSSYNEQFF
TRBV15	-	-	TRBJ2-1	TGTGCCACCAGCAGAGATCGGGGCGATCGTGGGGGAGAGAGGAATGAGCAGTTCTTC	CATSRDRGDRGGERNEQFF
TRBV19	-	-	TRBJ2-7	TGTGCCAGTAGTCGGGACTCAAACTACGAGCAGTACTTC	CASSRDSNYEQYF
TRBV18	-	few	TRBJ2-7	TGTGCCAGCTCCTTGGGACTGACCTCCTACGAGCAGTACTTC	CASSLGLTSYEQYF
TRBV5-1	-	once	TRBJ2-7	TGCGCCAGCAGCTTGGGGTTGGGGTACAACGAGCAGTACTTC	CASSLGLGYNEQYF
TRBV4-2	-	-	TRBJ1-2	TGTGCCAGCAGCCAAAGGGGAGCGGGCGGAAACTATGGCTACACCTTC	CASSQRGAGGNYGYTF
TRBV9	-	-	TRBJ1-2	TGTGCCAGCAGCCCCCTACACGGCCCGGGAGGCTACACCTTC	CASSPLHGPGGYTF
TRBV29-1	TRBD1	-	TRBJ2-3	TGCAGCGTTTCCACTTCCGGGACAGGTACAGATACGCAGTATTTT	CSVSTSGTGTDTQYF
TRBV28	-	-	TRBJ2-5	TGTGCCAGCAACGGACTTCAGCCAGAGACCCAGTACTTC	CASNGLQPETQYF
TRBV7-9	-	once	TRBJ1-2	TGTGCCAGCAGCTTTCGGGGGGCCTATGGCTACACCTTC	CASSFRGAYGYTF
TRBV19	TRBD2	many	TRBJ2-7	TGTGCCAGTAGGCGGACTAGCGGGAAGGGGGAGCAGTACTTC	CASRRTSGKGEQYF
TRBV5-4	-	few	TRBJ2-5	TGTGCCAGCAGCTTGGCCAACCTGGAGACCCAGTACTTC	CASSLANLETQYF
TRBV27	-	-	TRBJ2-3	TGTGCCAGCAGTTTTAGGCCCCCCGGAACAGATACGCAGTATTTT	CASSFRPPGTDTQYF
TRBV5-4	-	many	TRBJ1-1	TGTGCCAGCAGCTCGGACGCGTGGACTGAAGCTTTCTTT	CASSSDAWTEAFF
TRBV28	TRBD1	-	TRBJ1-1	TGTGCCAGCAGAACAGGGGTCGTTAACACTGAAGCTTTCTTT	CASRTGVVNTEAFF
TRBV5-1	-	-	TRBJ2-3	TGCGCCAGCACCCGGGACTCCCCGGGGAGGACGCAGTATTTT	CASTRDSPGRTQYF
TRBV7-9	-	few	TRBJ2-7	TGTGCCAGCAGCTTAAACATCGGGCCCATACTCTTC	CASSLNIGPILF
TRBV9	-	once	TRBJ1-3	TGTGCCAGCAGCCCAAGGGGGGACTACTCTGGAAACACCATATATTTT	CASSPRGDYSGNTIYF
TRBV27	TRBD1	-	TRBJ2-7	TGTGCCAGCAGGAAACCGGGACAGGGAACCCACGAGCAGTACTTC	CASRKPGQGTHEQYF
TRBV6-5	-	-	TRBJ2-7	TGTGCCAGCGTCAATTCCTACGAGCAGTACTTC	CASVNSYEQYF
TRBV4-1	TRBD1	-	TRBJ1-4	TGCGCCAGCAGCCGCCTACCCGGGACAGGAGAAAAACTGTTTTTT	CASSRLPGTGEKLFF
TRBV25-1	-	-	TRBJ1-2	TGTGCCAGCAGTCCCCAAACTAACTATGGCTACACCTTC	CASSPQTNYGYTF
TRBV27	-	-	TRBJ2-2	TGTGCCAGCAGCGGAGGGCCAGGGGAGCCCGGGGAGCTGTTTTTT	CASSGGPGEPGELFF
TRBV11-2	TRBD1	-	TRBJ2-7	TGTGCCAGCAGCTTGGGACAGGGCCCCTACGAGCAGTACTTC	CASSLGQGPYEQYF
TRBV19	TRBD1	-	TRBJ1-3	TGTGCCAGGACGTGGGGAGTTTACCAAACCGGGACAGGGAACGGGTATAACGGGAACACCATATATTTT	CARTWGVYQTGTGNGYNGNTIYF
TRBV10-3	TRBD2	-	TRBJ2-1	TGTGCCATCAGTGCCCAGAGCGGGAGGTGGAATGAGCAGTTCTTC	CAISAQSGRWNEQFF
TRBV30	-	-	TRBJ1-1	TGTGCCTGGAGTAAGGGGGTATACACTGAAGCTTTCTTT	CAWSKGVYTEAFF
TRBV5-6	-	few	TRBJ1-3	TGTGCCAGCAGCTTGTTCGGGGACGGATTTCAGGGGAACACCATATATTTT	CASSLFGDGFQGNTIYF
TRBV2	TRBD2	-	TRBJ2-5	TGTGCCAGCCTTGCGGGAGGATCGGGGTGGACCCAGTACTTC	CASLAGGSGWTQYF
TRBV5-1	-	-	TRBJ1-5	TGCGCCAGCAGCTTGGGAGGGACAAATAGCAATCAGCCCCAGCATTTT	CASSLGGTNSNQPQHF
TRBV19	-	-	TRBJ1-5	TGTGCCAGTAGTAGGGATCGAAATCAGCCCCAGCATTTT	CASSRDRNQPQHF
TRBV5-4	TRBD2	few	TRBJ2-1	TGTGCCAGCAGCTTGGCCGGGACTAGCGGGATCAATGAGCAGTTCTTC	CASSLAGTSGINEQFF
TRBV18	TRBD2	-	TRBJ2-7	TGTGCCAGCTCACCAACCTCCCCCGGGACTAGCGGGAGTAGATACGAGCAGTACTTC	CASSPTSPGTSGSRYEQYF
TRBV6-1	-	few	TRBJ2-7	TGTGCCAGCAGTGAACAGGGTATTGCCTACGAGCAGTACTTC	CASSEQGIAYEQYF